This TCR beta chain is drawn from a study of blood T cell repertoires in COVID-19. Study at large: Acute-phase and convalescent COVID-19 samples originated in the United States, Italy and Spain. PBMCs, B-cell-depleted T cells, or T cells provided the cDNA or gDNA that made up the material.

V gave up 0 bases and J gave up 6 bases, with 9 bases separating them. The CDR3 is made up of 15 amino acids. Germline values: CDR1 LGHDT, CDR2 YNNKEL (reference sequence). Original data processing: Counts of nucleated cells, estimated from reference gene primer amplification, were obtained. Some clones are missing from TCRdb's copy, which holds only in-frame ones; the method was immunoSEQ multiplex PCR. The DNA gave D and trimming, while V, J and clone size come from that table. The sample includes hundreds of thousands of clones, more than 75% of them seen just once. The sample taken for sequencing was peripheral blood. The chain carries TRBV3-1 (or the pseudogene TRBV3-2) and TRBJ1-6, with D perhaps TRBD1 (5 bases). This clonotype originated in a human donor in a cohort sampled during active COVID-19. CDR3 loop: CASSQDGAANSPLHF. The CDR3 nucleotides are TGTGCCAGCAGCCAAGATGGGGCAGCTAATTCACCCCTCCACTTT.